Shown below are 12 T cell receptor beta chains from a single sample sequenced in a study of T cells in Graves' hyperthyroidism and ophthalmopathy. Template material for amplifying TCR beta CDR3 regions consisted of RNA transcripts. When the TCR CDR3 underwent first-round RT-PCR, the HTBI primer set was used. Each CDR3 protein gets one entry after TCRdb re-called the multiplex PCR reads with MiXCR. Of 500,000 or so distinct CDR3 sequences listed, about 16% are singletons. The sample consisted of blood. These TCRs come from a woman in her 30s with Graves' ophthalmopathy.

J is TRBJ2-3 and V is TRBV6-1; 9 nucleotides line up with TRBD2. Germline lookup yields CDR1 MNHNS and CDR2 SASEGT. The CDR3 is made up of 15 amino acids. V dropped 4 bases and J dropped 8; count of bases not matched to a gene: 10. The CDR3 region is CASSGLADSPGTQYF. Written as DNA, the CDR3 is TGTGCCAGCAGTGGACTAGCGGACTCTCCGGGTACGCAGTATTTT.

This clonotype was observed at least ten times. CDR3 bases: TGTGCCAGCAGGGAAACCGGGGAGCTGTTTTTT. Its translation is CASRETGELFF. V and J are TRBV12-3 or TRBV12-4 and TRBJ2-2, with unresolved D. CDR3 size: 11 residues. The V gene lost 6 bases and the J gene lost 5 bases, with 4 bases spanning the gap.

This sequence joins TRBV9 and TRBJ2-5, with D perhaps matching TRBD2 (6 bases). V gave up 4 bases and J gave up 4 bases, with 20 bases separating them. Germline values: CDR1 SGDLS, CDR2 YYNGEE. This CDR3 spans 16 amino acids. This CDR3 is CASSPKTRLDGETQYF. Here the CDR3 DNA reads TGTGCCAGCAGCCCAAAGACGAGACTAGATGGAGAGACCCAGTACTTC.

This clonotype was observed at least ten times. The V and J genes are TRBV2 and TRBJ1-1; 8 bases align to TRBD1. The CDR3 is 17 amino acids. Trimming removed 2 bases from V and 5 bases from J; junction bases left unmatched: 13. From germline, CDR1 is SNHLY and CDR2 FYNNEI. This chain's CDR3 is CASSESRGRGRRTEAFF. CDR3 in DNA: TGTGCCAGCAGTGAAAGCAGGGGGCGCGGGAGGAGAACTGAAGCTTTCTTT.

This clonotype was seen only a few times. The chain is built from TRBV2 and TRBJ2-3; 9 positions agree with TRBD2. Per germline, CDR1 SNHLY and CDR2 FYNNEI. V was pared by 4 bases and J by 7 bases, with 9 bases of the junction left unmatched. The CDR3 consists of 15 residues. For the CDR3, the DNA is TGTGCCAGCAGTGGGCAACTAGCGGGTCTAAATACGCAGTATTTT. Protein: CASSGQLAGLNTQYF.

This clonotype was recorded a few times. The chain employs TRBV20-1 and TRBJ1-4; no reliable D call. V lost 5 bases and J lost 5, with 12 bases in between. CDR1 is DFQATT and CDR2 is SNEGSKA in the germline V gene (reference sequence). The CDR3 is 13 amino acids. CDR3 nucleotide sequence: TGCAGTGCTCTGGATGCTAAAAATGAAAAACTGTTTTTT. It is translated as CSALDAKNEKLFF.

In the case of this clonotype: Since a much larger clone is just one base distant, this may be a read error. The chain carries TRBV6-1 and TRBJ1-5; TRBD1 matches 7 bases. Looked up from germline, CDR1 is MNHNS and CDR2 is SASEGT. The CDR3 consists of 17 residues. CDR3 coding DNA: TGTGCCGGCAGTCCCCGGACAGGTAGTCCCTTTGGTCAGCCCCAGCATTTT. Amino acids: CAGSPRTGSPFGQPQHF.

This clonotype was found a few times. The gene calls are TRBV20-1 and TRBJ2-1, with D possibly called TRBD1 or TRBD2 (5 bases each). The germline CDR1 and CDR2 sequences are DFQATT and SNEGSKA (reference sequence). The V and J ends lost 3 bases and 1 base respectively, with 13 bases between them. This CDR3 spans 15 amino acids. The CDR3 protein is CSAREERGSYNEQFF. CDR3 in DNA: TGCAGTGCTAGGGAGGAGAGGGGATCCTACAATGAGCAGTTCTTC.

This clonotype was counted only a few times. The CDR3 coding sequence is TGCAGCGTTGTGGTAAACGGCAACGAAGCTTTCTTT. This gives the protein CSVVVNGNEAFF. The rearrangement joins TRBV29-1 to TRBJ1-1; unclear D gene. Per the germline V gene, CDR1 is SQVTM and CDR2 is ANQGSEA. Trimming took 4 bases from V and 8 from J, leaving 14 bases between them. The CDR3 contains 12 residues.

This clonotype was seen many times. The V gene is TRBV7-9, the J gene TRBJ1-1; D gene unclear. There are 14 residues in the CDR3. V lost 3 bases and J 10 bases, leaving 18 bases between the germline ends. Germline CDR1 SEHNR, CDR2 FQNEAQ (reference sequence). The DNA for the CDR3 is TGTGCCAGCAGCTTCGGCAGTGCCCGCGTCGTAGCTTTCTTT. Protein product: CASSFGSARVVAFF. Combining the CDR3 with reference TRBV7-9 and TRBJ1-1 gives the whole variable domain DTGVSQNPRHKITKRGQNVTFRCDPISEHNRLYWYRQTLGQGPEFLTYFQNEAQLEKSRLLSDRFSAERPKGSFSTLEIQRTEQGDSAMYLCASSFGSARVVAFFGQGTRLTVV.

This clonotype was counted a few times. This chain uses TRBV7-9 with TRBJ2-5, with D tentatively TRBD1 or TRBD2 (5 bases each). V was clipped by 1 base and J by 4 bases, with 19 bases between them. Looked up from germline, CDR1 is SEHNR and CDR2 is FQNEAQ (reference sequence). This CDR3 has 17 amino acids. The DNA of the CDR3 is TGTGCCAGCAGCTTAGTTAGGCTATTCGGGGCGGGAGAGACCCAGTACTTC. This translates into CASSLVRLFGAGETQYF.

This clonotype was counted many times. V usage is TRBV20-1 and J usage is TRBJ2-7, with D unresolved. CDR3 size: 15 residues. Germline V gene data show CDR1 as DFQATT and CDR2 as SNEGSKA (reference sequence). V was trimmed by 5 bases and J by 1 base, leaving 18 bases between them. This chain's CDR3 is CSAHPVAPRSYEQYF. CDR3 bases: TGCAGTGCTCACCCCGTGGCTCCTAGATCCTACGAGCAGTACTTC.